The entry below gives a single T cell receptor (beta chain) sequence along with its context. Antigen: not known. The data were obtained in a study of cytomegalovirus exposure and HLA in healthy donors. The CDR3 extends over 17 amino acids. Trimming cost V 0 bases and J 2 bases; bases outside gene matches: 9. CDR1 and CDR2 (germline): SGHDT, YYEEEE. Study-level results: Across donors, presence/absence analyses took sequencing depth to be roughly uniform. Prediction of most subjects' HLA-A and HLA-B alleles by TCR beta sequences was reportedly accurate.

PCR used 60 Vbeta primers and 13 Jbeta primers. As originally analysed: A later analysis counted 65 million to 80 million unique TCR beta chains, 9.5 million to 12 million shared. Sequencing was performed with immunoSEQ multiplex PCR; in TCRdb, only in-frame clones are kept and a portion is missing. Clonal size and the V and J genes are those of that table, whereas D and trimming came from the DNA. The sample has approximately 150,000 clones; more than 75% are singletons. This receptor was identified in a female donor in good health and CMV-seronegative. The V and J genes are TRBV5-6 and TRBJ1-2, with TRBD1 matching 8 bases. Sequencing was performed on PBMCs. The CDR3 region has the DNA TGTGCCAGCAGCTTGGGGAGGGGCCAGGGGGCGAACTATGGCTACACCTTC. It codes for CASSLGRGQGANYGYTF.